A single sample is the source of the 30 T cell receptor beta chains below, sequenced in a study of regulatory T cells in long-lasting Graves disease. Time point meaning: newly diagnosed GD, antithyroid drugs for less than 3 months. Extracted RNA from PBMCs served as the source of the TCR library. Arm-PCR of CDR3 regions and iRepertoire HTBI primers were used to build TCR beta libraries. TCRdb used MiXCR to reprocess the multiplex PCR reads, holding one entry per CDR3 protein. The sample records under 700,000 distinct CDR3 sequences, around 15% being singletons. This sample was shared with a second study, whose subject was T cells in Graves' hyperthyroidism and ophthalmopathy.

Sequenced here: peripheral blood mononuclear cells (PBMCs), sampled at new diagnosis, from a patient treated with antithyroid drugs. The receptors come from a woman aged 35-60 years with Graves disease.

V is TRBV29-1 and J is TRBJ2-7; D remains ambiguous. V was trimmed by 2 bases and J by 3 bases, leaving 5 bases between them. Looked up from germline, CDR1 is SQVTM and CDR2 is ANQGSEA. This CDR3 is built from 11 residues. The CDR3 loop reads CSVERNYEQYF. CDR3 DNA: TGCAGCGTTGAACGCAACTACGAGCAGTACTTC.

This clonotype has a count of ten or more. Mismatch with germline at one junction end may stem from a read error. The chain employs TRBV7-7 and TRBJ1-5, with unresolved D. The CDR3 sequence is 15 residues long. Germline lookup yields CDR1 SSHAT and CDR2 FNYEAQ (reference sequence). DNA of the CDR3: TGTGCTAGCAGCTTATGGTATGGGGGCAATCAGCCCCAGCATTTT. Encoded protein: CASSLWYGGNQPQHF.

This clonotype appeared many times. This chain connects TRBV6-1 to TRBJ2-7; possible D gene TRBD1, 5 bases. There are 14 residues in the CDR3. Germline V lookup: CDR1 MNHNS, CDR2 SASEGT. V dropped 7 bases and J dropped 5 bases, with 18 bases sitting between them. The CDR3 protein is CASTRTMGSDEQYF. The CDR3 coding sequence is TGTGCCAGCACCAGGACAATGGGATCGGACGAGCAGTACTTC.

This clonotype was observed at least ten times. V usage is TRBV20-1 and J usage is TRBJ1-3; D is undetermined. Looked up from germline, CDR1 is DFQATT and CDR2 is SNEGSKA (reference sequence). Trimming pared 0 bases from V and 0 bases from J, leaving 6 bases between. The CDR3 has 14 residues. Here the CDR3 reads CSARDMASGNTIYF. As DNA, the CDR3 is TGCAGTGCTAGAGATATGGCCTCTGGAAACACCATATATTTT.

Regarding this clonotype: A much larger clone sits a single nucleotide away, making a read error possible. The CDR3, as DNA: TGTGCCAGCAGCAAGGGGACTAGCGGGAGGTTAGAGCAGTACTTC. Translated: CASSKGTSGRLEQYF. The chain recombines TRBV11-2 with TRBJ2-7; 15 positions match TRBD2. Germline V gene sequence: CDR1 SGHAT, CDR2 FQNNGV. V trimming: 5 bases; J trimming: 7 bases; junction bases outside the gene matches: 6. This CDR3 is 15 amino acids long.

The chain is built from TRBV6-2 or TRBV6-3 and TRBJ1-5; weak D call: TRBD1 (6 bases). Germline V lookup: CDR1 MNHEY, CDR2 SVGEGT. Trimming pared 6 bases from V and 2 bases from J, leaving 23 bases between. The CDR3 is made up of 18 amino acids. This CDR3 is CASSGPAGGHSGNQPQHF. CDR3 bases: TGTGCCAGCAGCGGACCCGCCGGGGGACACTCGGGCAATCAGCCCCAGCATTTT.

This clonotype was recorded many times. This rearrangement joins TRBV12-3 or TRBV12-4 to TRBJ1-4, with D possibly TRBD1 on 6 matching bases. Trimming left V 2 bases short and J 8 bases short, with 15 bases between. CDR3 length: 15 residues. The CDR3 loop reads CASSLSGTNEEKLFF. CDR3 sequence (DNA): TGTGCCAGCAGTTTATCCGGGACAAACGAAGAAAAACTGTTTTTT.

This clonotype was counted many times. This chain uses TRBV20-1 with TRBJ2-3; TRBD2 aligns across 12 bases. Losses at the gene ends were 1 base for V and 4 bases for J; bases not matched to a gene: 0. Germline V gene data show CDR1 as DFQATT and CDR2 as SNEGSKA (reference sequence). The CDR3 has 14 residues. The CDR3 DNA reads TGCAGTGCTAGAGGGACTAGCGGGGCAGATACGCAGTATTTT. It codes for CSARGTSGADTQYF.

This clonotype has a count of ten or more. J is TRBJ1-2 and V is TRBV5-1, with TRBD1 matching 7 bases. Germline V gene data show CDR1 as SGHRS and CDR2 as YFSETQ. This CDR3 spans 16 amino acids. V shed 4 bases and J 3 bases; nucleotides not matched to a gene: 12. This chain's CDR3 is CASSRTYRGEDYGYTF. The CDR3 DNA follows: TGCGCCAGCAGCCGGACTTACAGGGGCGAGGACTATGGCTACACCTTC. The variable domain in full, with the rest retrieved from reference TRBV5-1 and TRBJ1-2, is KAGVTQTPRYLIKTRGQQVTLSCSPISGHRSVSWYQQTPGQGLQFLFEYFSETQRNKGNFPGRFSGRQFSNSRSEMNVSTLELGDSALYLCASSRTYRGEDYGYTFGSGTRLTVV.

This chain uses TRBV28 with TRBJ2-3; the D gene is possibly TRBD1 (5 bases). This CDR3 has 15 residues. Germline V gives CDR1 MDHEN, CDR2 SYDVKM. V was trimmed by 5 bases and J by 0 bases, leaving 12 bases between them. The CDR3 region is CASSSSWGSTDTQYF. Written as DNA, the CDR3 is TGTGCCAGCAGTAGTTCATGGGGCAGCACAGATACGCAGTATTTT.

The rearrangement uses TRBV4-1 and TRBJ1-5; a possible D gene is TRBD1 (5 bases). Germline V lookup: CDR1 MGHRA, CDR2 YSYEKL. This CDR3 has 16 amino acids. V lost 0 bases and J 6 bases, leaving 15 bases between the germline ends. The CDR3 DNA reads TGCGCCAGCAGCCAAGATCTTGCCAGGGAGGGTCAGCCCCAGCATTTT. Translating gives CASSQDLAREGQPQHF.

This clonotype was counted only a few times. V and J are TRBV11-2 and TRBJ1-5, with D possibly TRBD1 on 5 matching bases. The ends were cut back, 1 base at V and 5 bases at J, with 15 bases in the middle. The germline V gene encodes CDR1 SGHAT and CDR2 FQNNGV. This CDR3 has 16 amino acids. The CDR3: CASSLGRTPSDQPQHF. The CDR3 DNA reads as TGTGCCAGCAGCTTAGGCAGGACACCCAGCGATCAGCCCCAGCATTTT. Full variable domain (missing parts from reference TRBV11-2 and TRBJ1-5): EAGVAQSPRYKIIEKRQSVAFWCNPISGHATLYWYQQILGQGPKLLIQFQNNGVVDDSQLPKDRFSAERLKGVDSTLKIQPAKLEDSAVYLCASSLGRTPSDQPQHFGDGTRLSIL.

This clonotype was picked up many times. The rearrangement uses TRBV6-1 and TRBJ2-2, with D perhaps being TRBD1 or TRBD2 (5 bases each). The CDR3 runs to 14 residues. The ends were cut back, 6 bases at V and 3 bases at J, with 11 bases in the middle. Germline CDR1 and CDR2: MNHNS and SASEGT. CDR3 nucleotide sequence: TGTGCCAGCAGCAGGGAGATGTACACCGGGGAGCTGTTTTTT. Encoded protein: CASSREMYTGELFF.

A few counts support this clonotype. The chain carries TRBV28 and TRBJ2-2; 8 positions match TRBD1. Germline CDR1 MDHEN, CDR2 SYDVKM. V shed 10 bases and J 5 bases; nucleotides not matched to a gene: 9. The CDR3 spans 14 residues. The CDR3 is CATMTGVRTGELFF. The CDR3 nucleotides are TGTGCCACCATGACAGGGGTGAGAACCGGGGAGCTGTTTTTT.

The chain combines TRBV7-9 with TRBJ2-2, with TRBD1 matching over 7 bases. The CDR3 consists of 16 residues. Germline lookup yields CDR1 SEHNR and CDR2 FQNEAQ (reference sequence). V lost 4 bases and J lost 0; bases outside the gene matches: 5. The CDR3 DNA follows: TGTGCCAGCAGCTACCGGGACAGATCGAACACCGGGGAGCTGTTTTTT. Translating it yields CASSYRDRSNTGELFF.

This clonotype was detected many times. The J gene is TRBJ1-4, the V gene TRBV3-1, with TRBD1 identical over 7 bases. V gave up 6 bases and J gave up 2 bases; unmatched junction bases: 6. The germline CDR1 and CDR2 sequences are LGHDT and YNNKEL (reference sequence). This CDR3 is built from 15 residues. CDR3 sequence: CASRNRGYTNEKLFF. CDR3 DNA: TGTGCCAGCAGAAACAGGGGTTACACTAATGAAAAACTGTTTTTT.

This clonotype was seen repeatedly, ten times or more. V usage is TRBV3-1 and J usage is TRBJ2-7, with D tentatively TRBD1 (5 bases). The CDR3 length is 12 residues. Germline CDR1 LGHDT, CDR2 YNNKEL (reference sequence). Trimming shortened V by 4 bases and J by 7 bases, and 11 bases separated the two germline ends. DNA of the CDR3: TGTGCCAGCAGCCCCCAGGGTAGGGAGCAGTACTTC. Protein: CASSPQGREQYF.

This clonotype was observed a few times. The chain joins TRBV4-1 to TRBJ1-2; TRBD1 aligns across 7 bases. V was clipped by 4 bases and J by 8 bases; unmatched bases: 10. The CDR3 extends over 14 amino acids. Germline CDR1 MGHRA, CDR2 YSYEKL. DNA of the CDR3: TGCGCCAGCAGCCGAAGACAGGGTGAAGAAGGCTACACCTTC. Its protein product is CASSRRQGEEGYTF.

This clonotype was counted many times. The V and J genes are TRBV12-3 or TRBV12-4 and TRBJ2-2; tentatively, D is TRBD2 (5 bases). This CDR3 contains 18 residues. V gave up 2 bases and J gave up 5 bases, with 21 bases separating them. CDR3 in amino acids: CASSLRWSSPPGTGELFF. Written as DNA, the CDR3 is TGTGCCAGCAGTTTAAGGTGGTCTAGCCCCCCGGGTACCGGGGAGCTGTTTTTT.

This clonotype has only a few counts. The chain couples TRBV6-1 to TRBJ2-7; 7 nucleotides line up with TRBD1. V dropped 6 bases and J dropped 5; count of bases not matched to a gene: 7. Germline CDR1 is MNHNS and CDR2 is SASEGT. This CDR3 region has 13 residues. The CDR3 loop reads CASSLGQVNEQYF. Written as DNA, the CDR3 is TGTGCCAGCAGCCTTGGACAGGTCAACGAGCAGTACTTC.

There are many counts of this clonotype. This chain uses TRBV6-1 with TRBJ2-1; D might be TRBD2 (5 bases). Trimming pared 6 bases from V and 5 bases from J, leaving 8 bases between. The CDR3 sequence is 12 residues long. Germline V CDR1 and CDR2: MNHNS, SASEGT. CDR3 coding DNA: TGTGCCAGCAGCCACGGGGACAATGAGCAGTTCTTC. It translates to CASSHGDNEQFF.

The chain has TRBV5-4 and TRBJ1-2; D is unclear. V lost 1 base, J lost 1 base, and 11 bases lay in between. Germline CDR1 SGHNT, CDR2 YYREEE (reference sequence). The CDR3 consists of 15 residues. The CDR3 region is CASSLFPELNYGYTF. CDR3 in DNA: TGTGCCAGCAGCTTGTTCCCGGAGCTTAACTATGGCTACACCTTC.

This clonotype was seen a few times. The chain combines TRBV6-2 or TRBV6-3 with TRBJ1-1, with D hard to call. The CDR3 contains 14 residues. Germline assignment: CDR1 MNHEY and CDR2 SVGEGT. The V end was cut by 1 base, the J end by 8 bases, with 14 bases between. In nucleotides, the CDR3 is TGTGCCAGCAGTTACTGGGCGGGCGGTAGGGAAGCTTTCTTT. Translation gives CASSYWAGGREAFF.

Concerning this clonotype: This may arise from a read error, as a much more abundant clone is one base away. The chain recombines TRBV12-3 or TRBV12-4 with TRBJ1-1; D is possibly TRBD1 (6 bases). The CDR3 length is 15 residues. V shed 6 bases and J shed 3 bases, with 17 bases lying between them. The CDR3 loop is CASSQPGVRDTEAFF. The CDR3 DNA sequence: TGTGCCAGCAGCCAGCCAGGGGTGAGGGACACTGAAGCTTTCTTT.

The V gene is TRBV6-1, the J gene TRBJ1-4; D is possibly TRBD1 (6 bases). Between the trimmed V and J ends, which lost 4 bases and 2 bases, there was a span of 11 bases. CDR3 length: 15 residues. Germline V CDR1 and CDR2: MNHNS, SASEGT. The CDR3 loop is CASSVTGRTNEKLFF. CDR3 sequence (DNA): TGTGCCAGCAGTGTAACAGGGCGGACTAATGAAAAACTGTTTTTT.

This chain uses TRBV20-1 with TRBJ2-5, with TRBD2 identical over 13 bases. Germline lookup yields CDR1 DFQATT and CDR2 SNEGSKA (reference sequence). V was clipped by 1 base and J by 5 bases; unmatched bases: 4. The CDR3 is 15 residues long. The DNA of the CDR3 is TGCAGTGCTAGAGGCGGGACTAGCGGGGCCGAGACCCAGTACTTC. Its protein is CSARGGTSGAETQYF.

The rearrangement links TRBV5-1 to TRBJ1-2, with D tentatively TRBD1 (5 bases). CDR3 size: 14 residues. Germline loops: CDR1 SGHRS, CDR2 YFSETQ. V gave up 4 bases and J gave up 2 bases, with 12 bases separating them. DNA of the CDR3: TGCGCCAGCAGCACAGGAGCCAGCAACTATGGCTACACCTTC. It codes for CASSTGASNYGYTF.

The chain joins TRBV15 to TRBJ1-1; the match to TRBD1 covers 9 bases. The V gene's germline CDR1 is LNHNV and CDR2 YYDKDF (reference sequence). The CDR3 is 13 residues long. V trimming: 2 bases; J trimming: 13 bases; junction bases outside the gene matches: 8. This chain's CDR3 is CATSRNPGQGLFF. CDR3 nucleotide sequence: TGTGCCACCAGCAGAAACCCGGGACAGGGTCTTTTCTTT.

The table lists this clonotype with many counts. A read error may account for a junction end that differs from germline. The chain carries TRBV5-1 and TRBJ2-7; TRBD1 matches at 11 bases. The CDR3 is made up of 11 amino acids. CDR1 is SGHRS, CDR2 YFSETQ, per germline. Written as DNA, the CDR3 is TGTGCCAGCAGCCTTGGACAGGGGGCGCGATTC. Protein product: CASSLGQGARF.

CDR3: CASSIDPPRGPYNEQFF. CDR3 bases: TGTGCCAGTAGTATAGACCCCCCAAGGGGGCCCTACAATGAGCAGTTCTTC. The genes are TRBV19 and TRBJ2-1; TRBD1 matches 7 bases. The CDR3 extends over 17 amino acids. V lost 0 bases, J lost 2 bases, and 7 bases stayed unmatched. CDR1 LNHDA and CDR2 SQIVND come from the germline V gene (reference sequence). The full variable domain, its missing parts supplied by reference TRBV19 and TRBJ2-1, is DGGITQSPKYLFRKEGQNVTLSCEQNLNHDAMYWYRQDPGQGLRLIYYSQIVNDFQKGDIAEGYSVSREKKESFPLTVTSAQKNPTAFYLCASSIDPPRGPYNEQFFGPGTRLTVL.